This entry concerns a single TCR beta chain. The sample holds one count of this clone. What this receptor recognizes is not known. Base qualities are missing; no much larger clone stands one base away. This entry is derived from a study of shared clonotypes between healthy human individuals (dated by TCRdb to 2018 to 2020). Broadly, across the study: Two women and a few men aged 18 to 49 years were included in the cohort. Leukapheresis yielded between about 0.94 and 8.9 billion PBMCs per donor. To increase sequencing depth and limit assay-specific biases, different laboratories used diverse techniques to prepare libraries and sequence TCR repertoires. The study deeply sequenced blood TCR repertoires of five healthy adults to estimate repertoire size and the extent of clonotype sharing between individuals. For each donor, three plates each were used for CD4 naive and CD4 memory, two plates were used for CD8 naive, and one plate was used for CD8 memory.

The germline V gene yields SQVTM for CDR1 and ANQGSEA for CDR2. The CDR3 sequence holds 15 residues, the cysteine and phenylalanine included. Just CDR3 DNA is preserved here, 45 bases in frame from base 1. Between the V and J ends, shortened by 4 bases and 8 bases respectively, the junction contains 23 bases. Using the deep immunoSEQ assay, multiplex PCR amplified TCR CDR3 regions from genomic DNA. For each cell subset, the extracted genomic DNA was distributed evenly across all wells of several immunoSEQ 96-well plates, and each plate served as one replicate. For sorted subsets, around 200 ng genomic DNA, equal to about 30,000 T cell genomes, was loaded into each replicate PCR. Purified libraries were quantified with a Qubit 3.0 fluorometer, sized on a Bioanalyzer 2100, and re-quantified with the KAPA Library Quantification kit. Every immunoSEQ 96-well plate was sequenced on a separate single-read 150-cycle Illumina NextSeq 550 flow cell. The original methods were these. Because only junctional sequences without quality scores were contained in the immunoSEQ output, filtering matching that applied to full-length reads could not be performed. To assign V/J genes and CDR3, sequences were annotated using PyIR, a Python wrapper for IgBLAST v1.9, with IMGT germline references. Reads were removed for weak V/J assignments (E-value above 1e-6), missing CDR3, stop codons, out-of-frame junctions, or ambiguous translated residues. A V3J clonotype was defined by an identical inferred V gene, J gene, and CDR3 amino acid sequence. The percentage overlap between two repertoires was calculated by dividing the number of shared unique clonotypes by the size of the smaller repertoire. RTK rarefaction, the Chao1 estimator, and Recon v2.1 estimates of unobserved clonotypes were used to assess repertoire richness. OLGA was used to compute generation probabilities for all TCRbeta clonotypes that the gDNA method yielded from a handful of donors. TCRdb holds this immuneACCESS table with in-frame rearrangements only. Some clones are missing; in checked studies, unresolved V genes explain under half, and the rest has no known cause. That table supplies the V and J calls and clone size; D and trimming were determined from the DNA. The sample records roughly 1,600,000 clones, about 98.5% of which are singletons. Under 0.45% of the sample lies in the top ten.

Healthy HIV-negative adults with no recently reported acute infections or vaccinations were included as donors. All donors were Caucasian adults living in Nashville, Tennessee, USA. CD4+ T cells were enriched by magnetic negative selection; naive cells were then positively selected on CD45RA, and the negative fraction formed the memory subset. After blood collection by leukapheresis, PBMCs were isolated using Ficoll-Histopaque density gradient centrifugation and then cryopreserved in the vapor phase of liquid nitrogen. Purity and quantity of every magnetically sorted T cell population were checked by analytical flow cytometry. Genomic DNA was isolated from every sorted fraction and measured by UV absorbance on a Nanodrop 2000c. Paper-wide results and their limitations: Pairwise subsampling led to the expectation that sequencing depth would affect the degree of clonotype sharing among donors. Sampling was restricted to blood, and TCR repertoires in tissue are likely to differ from TCR repertoires in blood. Clonotypes shared by all four sorted-subset donors showed higher generation probabilities than non-shared clonotypes. Larger estimated clonotype richness was generally found for naive subsets than for memory subsets. The small number of donors limited the genetic and exposure-history diversity represented. Sharing across a handful of donors was observed for roughly 5% of naive CD4, about 4% of naive CD8, around 2.5% of memory CD4, and about 0.4% of memory CD8 clonotypes. Rarefaction of sorted-subset datasets indicated incomplete sequencing despite the large sequencing depth.

Recombination linked TRBV29-1 to TRBJ1-2, with the D segment identity uncertain. The sample consisted of naive CD4+ T cells sorted from blood. The sample's cell subset or site label is to be understood as: CD45RA+ positively selected. The TCR was taken from a man aged 25-45 years in good health. The CDR3 protein is CSVGGANQVIGGYTF. The nucleotide sequence reads as follows: TGCAGCGTTGGAGGCGCAAATCAGGTGATTGGCGGCTACACCTTC.